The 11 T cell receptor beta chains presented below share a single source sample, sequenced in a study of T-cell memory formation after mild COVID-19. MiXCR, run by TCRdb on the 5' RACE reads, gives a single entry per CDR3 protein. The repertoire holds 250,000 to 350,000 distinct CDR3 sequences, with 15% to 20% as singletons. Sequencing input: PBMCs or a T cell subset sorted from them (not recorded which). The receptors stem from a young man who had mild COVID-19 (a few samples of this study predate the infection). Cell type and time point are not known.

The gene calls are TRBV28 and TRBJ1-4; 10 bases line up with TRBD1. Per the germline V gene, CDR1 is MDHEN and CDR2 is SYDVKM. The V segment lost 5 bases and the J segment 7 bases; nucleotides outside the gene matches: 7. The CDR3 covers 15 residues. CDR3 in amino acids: CASSTDRGLVEKLFF. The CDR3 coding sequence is TGTGCCAGCAGTACTGACAGGGGGCTGGTTGAAAAACTGTTTTTT.

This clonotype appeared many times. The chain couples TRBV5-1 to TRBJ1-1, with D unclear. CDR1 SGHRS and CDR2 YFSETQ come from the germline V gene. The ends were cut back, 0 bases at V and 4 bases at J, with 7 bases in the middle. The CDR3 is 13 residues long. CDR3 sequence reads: CASSLDSTTEAFF. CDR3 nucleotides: TGCGCCAGCAGCTTGGACAGCACCACTGAAGCTTTCTTT.

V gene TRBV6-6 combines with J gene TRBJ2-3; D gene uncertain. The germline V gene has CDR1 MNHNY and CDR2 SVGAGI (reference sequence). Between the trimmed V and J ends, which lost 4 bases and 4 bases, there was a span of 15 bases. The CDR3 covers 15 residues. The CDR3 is CASSFRAQMSDTQYF. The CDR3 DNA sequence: TGTGCCAGCAGTTTTAGGGCCCAGATGTCAGATACGCAGTATTTT.

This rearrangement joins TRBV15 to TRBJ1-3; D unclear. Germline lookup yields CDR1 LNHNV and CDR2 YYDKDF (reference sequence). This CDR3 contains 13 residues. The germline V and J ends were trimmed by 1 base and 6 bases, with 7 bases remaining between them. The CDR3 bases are TGTGCCACCAGCAGAGGAAGCGAAAACACCATATATTTT. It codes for CATSRGSENTIYF.

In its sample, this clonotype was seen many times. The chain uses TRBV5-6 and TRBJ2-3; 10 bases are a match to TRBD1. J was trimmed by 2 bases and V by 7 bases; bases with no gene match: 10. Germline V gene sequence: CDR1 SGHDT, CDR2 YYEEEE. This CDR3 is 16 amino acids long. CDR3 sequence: CASDKTGGVLTDTQYF. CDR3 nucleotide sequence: TGTGCCAGCGACAAGACAGGGGGCGTACTCACAGATACGCAGTATTTT.

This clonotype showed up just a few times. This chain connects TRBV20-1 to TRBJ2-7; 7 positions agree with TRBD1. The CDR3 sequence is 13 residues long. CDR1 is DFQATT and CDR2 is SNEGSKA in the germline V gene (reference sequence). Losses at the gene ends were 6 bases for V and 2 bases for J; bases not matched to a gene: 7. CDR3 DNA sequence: TGCAGTGCACACCGGGACAGCCCCTACGAGCAGTACTTC. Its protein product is CSAHRDSPYEQYF.

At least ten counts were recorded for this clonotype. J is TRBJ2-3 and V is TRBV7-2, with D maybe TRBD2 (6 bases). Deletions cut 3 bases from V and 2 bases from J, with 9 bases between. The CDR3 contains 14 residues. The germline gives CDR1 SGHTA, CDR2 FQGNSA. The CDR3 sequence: CASSFGGATDTQYF. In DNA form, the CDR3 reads TGTGCCAGCAGCTTTGGCGGGGCCACAGATACGCAGTATTTT.

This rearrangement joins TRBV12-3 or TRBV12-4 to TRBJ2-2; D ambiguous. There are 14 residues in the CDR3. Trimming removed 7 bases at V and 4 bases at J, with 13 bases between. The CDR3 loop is CASTTVLSTGELFF. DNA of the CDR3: TGTGCCAGCACCACGGTTCTTTCCACCGGGGAGCTGTTTTTT.

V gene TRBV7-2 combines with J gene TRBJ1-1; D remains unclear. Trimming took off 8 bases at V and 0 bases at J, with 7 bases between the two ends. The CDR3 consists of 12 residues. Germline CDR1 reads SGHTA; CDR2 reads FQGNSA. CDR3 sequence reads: CASFILNTEAFF. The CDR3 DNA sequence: TGTGCCAGCTTCATTTTGAACACTGAAGCTTTCTTT.

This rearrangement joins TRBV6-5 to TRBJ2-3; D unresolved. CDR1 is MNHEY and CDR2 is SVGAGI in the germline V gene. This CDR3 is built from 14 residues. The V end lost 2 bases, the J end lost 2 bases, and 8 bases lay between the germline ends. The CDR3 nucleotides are TGTGCCAGCAGTTACGGTCAGACCACAGATACGCAGTATTTT. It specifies CASSYGQTTDTQYF.

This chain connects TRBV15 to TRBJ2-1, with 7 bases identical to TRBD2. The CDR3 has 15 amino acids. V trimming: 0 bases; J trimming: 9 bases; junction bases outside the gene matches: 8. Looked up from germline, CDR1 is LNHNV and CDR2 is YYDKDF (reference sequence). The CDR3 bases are TGTGCCACCAGCAGAGATCGGGGGGTAATAGGTGAGCAGTTCTTC. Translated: CATSRDRGVIGEQFF. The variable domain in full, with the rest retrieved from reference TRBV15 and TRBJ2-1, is DAMVIQNPRYQVTQFGKPVTLSCSQTLNHNVMYWYQQKSSQAPKLLFHYYDKDFNNEADTPDNFQSRRPNTSFCFLDIRSPGLGDTAMYLCATSRDRGVIGEQFFGPGTRLTVL.